Sequencing of this TCR beta chain was carried out in a study of beta chain features in type 1 diabetes. The isolated RNA, all of it, was reverse transcribed, so expressed TCRB transcripts were what got sequenced. Some clones are missing from TCRdb's copy, which holds only in-frame ones; the method was immunoSEQ multiplex PCR. The sample includes 600,000 or so clones, approximately 13% of them seen just once. Whole-study findings and limits: Patients with Type 1 diabetes showed moderately but significantly shorter TCRB CDR3s in all four CD4+ subsets.

A remark on this clone: Its antigen is undetermined.

J gave up 7 bases and V 0 bases, and 6 bases lay outside the gene matches. Germline assignment: CDR1 SGHRS and CDR2 YFSETQ. This CDR3 has 14 amino acids. This chain links TRBV5-1 with TRBJ2-5, with 7 positions matching TRBD1. The TCR sequence derives from a man aged 25 to 40 with type 1 diabetes. Sequenced input: naive CD4+ T cells from blood. The CDR3 DNA reads TGCGCCAGCAGCTTGGTAGACAGGGAAGGGACCCAGTACTTC. Translating it yields CASSLVDREGTQYF.